The rows below give T cell receptor beta chains drawn from one sample of a study of beta chain features in type 1 diabetes. Profiling relied on immunoSEQ multiplex PCR, and the TCRdb table lists in-frame clones only, not all of them. The data show 150,000 or so clones, 7.5% to 9.5% seen once. The specimen was central memory CD4+ T cells from blood. The receptors shown here come from a young woman with type 1 diabetes. Both conserved end residues are part of each CDR3. D genes are given only for firm matches. Rows may omit the clone size; those that give it use once, few, many or a size class.

v_call,j_call,clone_size,d_call,cdr3_nt,cdr3_aa
TRBV7-9,TRBJ1-2,few,TRBD1,TGTGCCAGCGCTCCGGGACAGGGGAACTATGGCTACACCTTC,CASAPGQGNYGYTF
TRBV2,TRBJ2-7,NA,TRBD2,TGTGCCAGCCAGCGGGAGGCAAACTACGAGCAGTACTTC,CASQREANYEQYF
TRBV7-9,TRBJ2-7,NA,TRBD1,TGTGCCAGCAGCCCACGCGACAGGGCTGCCTACGAGCAGTACTTC,CASSPRDRAAYEQYF
TRBV4-2,TRBJ1-4,few,TRBD1,TGTGCCAGCAGCCAAGAACGGGCAGGGGGCCTTTCGTATGAAAAACTGTTTTTT,CASSQERAGGLSYEKLFF
TRBV9,TRBJ1-6,few,NA,TGTGCCAGCAGCGTAACAGGATTTAATTCACCCCTCCACTTT,CASSVTGFNSPLHF
TRBV7-9,TRBJ1-1,NA,NA,TGTGCCAGCAGCTTACAGGACACTGAAGCTTTCTTT,CASSLQDTEAFF
TRBV5-4,TRBJ2-5,NA,TRBD2,TGTGCCAGCAGCTCTCTCGGGGGGGGGCTTATTGAGACCCAGTACTTC,CASSSLGGGLIETQYF
TRBV7-9,TRBJ2-5,few,NA,TGTGCCACCCACCAAGGCAGGGCAGAGACCCAGTACTTC,CATHQGRAETQYF
TRBV7-6,TRBJ1-3,few,TRBD1,TGTGCCAGCAGCTTTTTACAACAGGGGAACTCTGGAAACACCATATATTTT,CASSFLQQGNSGNTIYF
TRBV19,TRBJ1-2,few,NA,TGTGCCAGCCAAAGACAGGATCTTCGCTATGGCTACACCTTC,CASQRQDLRYGYTF
TRBV5-5,TRBJ1-1,NA,NA,TGTGCCAGCAGCATAGCCACAGGTTCCGAAGCTTTCTTT,CASSIATGSEAFF
TRBV6-5,TRBJ2-3,once,NA,TGTGCCATCAGGGATCCGGGTACCGCAGATACGCAGTATTTT,CAIRDPGTADTQYF
TRBV7-9,TRBJ1-4,NA,NA,TGTGCCAGCAGCCGACAGGAGGTTAATGAAAAACTGTTTTTT,CASSRQEVNEKLFF
TRBV11-3,TRBJ2-1,NA,TRBD2,TGTGCCAGCAGCTCCCTGGGTAGCGGGACCTACAATGAGCAGTTCTTC,CASSSLGSGTYNEQFF
TRBV9,TRBJ2-2,many,TRBD2,TGTGCCAGCAGCGTAGTGCCGGGAGGGCCCTCCCGGGAGCTGTTTTTT,CASSVVPGGPSRELFF
TRBV29-1,TRBJ2-1,many,TRBD2,TGCAGCGTTGGACTAGCAGCTGACAATGAGCAGTTCTTC,CSVGLAADNEQFF
TRBV25-1,TRBJ2-3,NA,TRBD2,TGTGCCAGCAAAAGTGTTAGCGGGGACACCACAGATACGCAGTATTTT,CASKSVSGDTTDTQYF
TRBV7-9,TRBJ1-2,few,TRBD1,TGTGCCAGCAGCTTAGAAGGGACAGGGAGGAATGGCTACACCTTC,CASSLEGTGRNGYTF
TRBV5-4,TRBJ2-4,NA,TRBD2,TGTGCCAGCAGCTCGGGTCAACTAGCGGGGGGGAAAAACATTCAGTACTTC,CASSSGQLAGGKNIQYF
TRBV6-6,TRBJ1-1,few,NA,TGTGCCAGCAGATTACAGGGTCGCACTGAAGCTTTCTTT,CASRLQGRTEAFF
TRBV4-3,TRBJ1-5,NA,NA,TGCGCCAGCAGCCAACAGGGCAATCAGCCCCAGCATTTT,CASSQQGNQPQHF
TRBV28,TRBJ2-2,NA,TRBD1,TGTGCCAGCTGGCGGGGACAGGCGAACACCGGGGAGCTGTTTTTT,CASWRGQANTGELFF
TRBV28,TRBJ2-7,NA,NA,TGTGCCAGCAGTGACTCCTACTACGAGCAGTACTTC,CASSDSYYEQYF
TRBV5-4,TRBJ2-4,few,NA,TGTGCCAGCAGCTTGGGCCCCGCCCAGGCCAAAAACATTCAGTACTTC,CASSLGPAQAKNIQYF
TRBV7-2,TRBJ2-7,few,TRBD1,TGTGCCAGCAGCTTAGGCCCACAGGGGGTCTACGAGCAGTACTTC,CASSLGPQGVYEQYF
TRBV19,TRBJ1-5,NA,NA,TGTGCCAGTAGTTACCGGGGGGAAGAACAGCCCCAGCATTTT,CASSYRGEEQPQHF
TRBV4-2,TRBJ2-2,few,TRBD2,TGTGCCAGCAGCCCACGGTATAGCGGGGAGAGGCCCGGGGAGCTGTTTTTT,CASSPRYSGERPGELFF
TRBV5-8,TRBJ1-2,NA,NA,TGTGCCAGCAGCTTGGGGCAGGGGCTGACCTATGGCTACACCTTC,CASSLGQGLTYGYTF
TRBV29-1,TRBJ1-2,few,TRBD1,TGCAGCGTTGACAAGCAGGGGGCCGACTATGGCTACACCTTC,CSVDKQGADYGYTF
TRBV5-1,TRBJ2-7,NA,TRBD1,TGCGCCAGCAGCTTGGACACCGGGACAGGGAGGTTCGAGCAGTACTTC,CASSLDTGTGRFEQYF
TRBV18,TRBJ2-5,NA,TRBD1,TGTGCCAGCTCACCACGATTACAGGGGGCTGAAGAGACCCAGTACTTC,CASSPRLQGAEETQYF
TRBV7-6,TRBJ1-4,NA,TRBD1,TGTGCCAGCAGCCCCGGACAGGGCCATGAAAAACTGTTTTTT,CASSPGQGHEKLFF
TRBV27,TRBJ2-7,few,NA,TGTGCCAGCAGTTTAAGGGACACCCTCGAGCAGTACTTC,CASSLRDTLEQYF
TRBV7-2,TRBJ2-7,once,TRBD2,TGTGCCAGCAGCACCTTAGCGGGAAACCCTAGCGAGCAGTACTTC,CASSTLAGNPSEQYF
TRBV7-8,TRBJ2-7,NA,NA,TGTGCCAGCAGCTTAGACTCAGCGTTCTCCTACGAGCAGTACTTC,CASSLDSAFSYEQYF
TRBV18,TRBJ1-2,NA,TRBD1,TGTGCCAGCTCACCAGCGGACAGGCGGAACACCTTC,CASSPADRRNTF
TRBV29-1,TRBJ2-7,NA,NA,TGCAGCGTTGTTTTGGCGGATTCCTACGAGCAGTACTTC,CSVVLADSYEQYF
TRBV29-1,TRBJ2-7,NA,TRBD2,TGCAGCGTTGGGCCCCTAGCGGGAAGCGCCTACGAGCAGTACTTC,CSVGPLAGSAYEQYF
TRBV9,TRBJ2-3,few,NA,TGTGCCAGCAGCCCATCCAGTGCAGATACGCAGTATTTT,CASSPSSADTQYF
TRBV6-6,TRBJ2-5,few,TRBD1,TGTGCCAGCAGGCCTACAGGGGTGACGGAGACCCAGTACTTC,CASRPTGVTETQYF
TRBV6-1,TRBJ2-1,few,NA,TGTGCCAGCCACCTAGACCTCTACAATGAGCAGTTCTTC,CASHLDLYNEQFF